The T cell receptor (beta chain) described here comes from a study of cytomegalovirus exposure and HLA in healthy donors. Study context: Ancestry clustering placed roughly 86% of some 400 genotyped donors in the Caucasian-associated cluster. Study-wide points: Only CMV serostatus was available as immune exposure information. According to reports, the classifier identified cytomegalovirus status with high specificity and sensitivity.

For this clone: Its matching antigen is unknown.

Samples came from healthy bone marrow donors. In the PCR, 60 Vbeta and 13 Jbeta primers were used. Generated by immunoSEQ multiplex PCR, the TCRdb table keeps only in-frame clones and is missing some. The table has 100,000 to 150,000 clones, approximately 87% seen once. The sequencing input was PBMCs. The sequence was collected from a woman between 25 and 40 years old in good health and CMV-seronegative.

CDR3 in DNA: TGCGCCAGCAGCCCAACTGGCGGCCGAGAAGCTTTCTTT. Amino acid sequence: CASSPTGGREAFF. The chain links TRBV4-3 to TRBJ1-1; D unresolved. The CDR3 runs to 13 residues. CDR1 is LGHNA and CDR2 is YSLEER in the germline V gene. Trimming removed 4 bases at V and 8 bases at J, with 14 bases between.